The clone carrying this TCR beta chain came up once. Its antigen is undetermined. Through Arm-PCR of CDR3 regions and iRepertoire HTBI primers, TCR beta libraries were built. Authors' data handling: Samples jointly harbored roughly 62 TRBV and 14 to 15 TRBJ segments. A single record per CDR3 protein comes from TCRdb applying MiXCR to the multiplex PCR reads. The V and J calls come from TCRdb's annotation, not from the publication. The data contain roughly 610,000 distinct CDR3 sequences, 16% of them singletons. CDR3 length: 12 amino acids. Germline lookup yields CDR1 SGHKS and CDR2 YYEKEE (reference sequence). Trimming stripped 6 bases from V and 6 bases from J, with 10 bases between. The sample belongs to a study of regulatory T cells in long-lasting Graves disease. Study-level background: Graves' patients who were just diagnosed had used antithyroid drugs for under 3 months. The study, taken as a whole, reports: Favoring TRBV28, TRBJ1-2 and TRBJ2-5 was a feature seen in persistent disease.

Time point defined: newly diagnosed GD, antithyroid drugs for less than 3 months. RNA extracted from PBMCs served as the sequencing template. These records were also assigned to another study, of T cells in Graves' hyperthyroidism and ophthalmopathy. As that study records: Graves' hyperthyroidism qualified as stable when ophthalmopathy did not progress within 18 months.

The receptor comes from a woman in her 30s with Graves disease. The chain combines TRBV5-5 with TRBJ2-1; D call uncertain. Sequencing used peripheral blood mononuclear cells (PBMCs), obtained at new diagnosis, from a patient treated with antithyroid drugs. CDR3 loop: CASNQRSNEQFF. CDR3 DNA sequence: TGTGCCAGCAACCAGAGGTCCAATGAGCAGTTCTTC.